The 9 T cell receptor beta chains given below trace back to one sample, sequenced in a study of T cells in Graves' hyperthyroidism and ophthalmopathy. Authors of the study amplified TCR beta CDR3 regions from RNA transcripts. With the HTBI primer set, the TCR CDR3 went through a first round of RT-PCR. One entry per CDR3 protein, called by TCRdb with MiXCR from the multiplex PCR reads. This table holds 700,000 or so distinct CDR3 sequences, more than 14% found once. Sample: blood. The receptors here all came from a woman aged 50 to 60 with Graves' ophthalmopathy.

This clonotype was detected many times. The DNA of the CDR3 is TGTGCCAGCAGCTTGGGTCCGACTTCTGGAAACACCATATATTTT. Translation: CASSLGPTSGNTIYF. The chain carries TRBV7-2 and TRBJ1-3; D unclear. Germline V gene lookup returns CDR1 SGHTA and CDR2 FQGNSA. This CDR3 is built from 15 residues. The V end lost 3 bases, the J end lost 1 base, and 10 bases lay between the germline ends.

This clonotype was counted between two and nine times. The CDR3 here is CASSLGPPINNSPLHF. The CDR3 DNA follows: TGTGCCAGCAGCTTAGGACCCCCTATCAATAATTCACCCCTCCACTTT. The chain couples TRBV7-9 to TRBJ1-6; D is unclear. Deletions cut 1 base from V and 5 bases from J, with 12 bases between. The CDR3 has 16 amino acids. Germline CDR1 SEHNR, CDR2 FQNEAQ (reference sequence).

The chain recombines TRBV27 with TRBJ2-3, with D possibly being TRBD1 or TRBD2 (5 bases each). The CDR3 length is 12 residues. In germline, CDR1 is MNHEY, CDR2 SMNVEV (reference sequence). Trimming stripped 7 bases from V and 9 bases from J, with 14 bases between. CDR3 in amino acids: CASTTTGLTQYF. For the CDR3, the DNA is TGTGCCAGCACCACGACGGGGCTGACGCAGTATTTT.

This clonotype was picked up a small number of times. A single base separates this from a much larger clone, so it may be a read error. The rearrangement uses TRBV7-9 and TRBJ2-7, with TRBD2 as a possible D gene (5 bases). Per germline, CDR1 SEHNR and CDR2 FQNEAQ (reference sequence). This CDR3 is built from 12 residues. V dropped 5 bases and J dropped 5 bases, with 10 bases sitting between them. The CDR3 region has the DNA TGTGCCAGCAGCATGGCTAGCCACGAGCAGTACTTC. Translated: CASSMASHEQYF.

This clonotype came up many times. The chain has TRBV30 and TRBJ2-2; D call uncertain. The CDR3 has 13 amino acids. Between the trimmed V and J ends, which lost 1 base and 6 bases, there was a span of 9 bases. Germline lookup yields CDR1 GTSNPN and CDR2 SVGIG (reference sequence). The CDR3 loop is CAWSEGPPGELFF. The CDR3 DNA follows: TGTGCCTGGAGTGAAGGCCCGCCCGGGGAGCTGTTTTTT.

The rearrangement joins TRBV19 to TRBJ1-1; D is perhaps TRBD1 (5 bases). Trimming took 2 bases from V and 5 from J, leaving 15 bases between them. The CDR3 totals 15 residues. Germline V gene data show CDR1 as LNHDA and CDR2 as SQIVND (reference sequence). The CDR3 DNA reads TGTGCCAGTAGTATACTCCCGGGGGGACGGACTGAAGCTTTCTTT. Residues: CASSILPGGRTEAFF.

There are many counts of this clonotype. V and J are TRBV7-2 and TRBJ2-1, with 8 nucleotides matching TRBD2. V shed 5 bases, J shed 4 bases, and the junction held 7 bases outside the gene matches. The CDR3 sequence is 15 residues long. Germline V gene lookup returns CDR1 SGHTA and CDR2 FQGNSA. CDR3 coding DNA: TGTGCCAGCAGCATAACTAGCGGAACATACAATGAGCAGTTCTTC. This translates into CASSITSGTYNEQFF.

This clonotype was observed many times. The chain joins TRBV7-2 to TRBJ2-7; TRBD2 matches at 8 bases. CDR1 is SGHTA, CDR2 FQGNSA, per germline. The CDR3 has 14 amino acids. The trim removed 1 base at V and 2 bases at J, leaving 1 base unmatched. CDR3 in amino acids: CASSLGLATYEQYF. In nucleotides, the CDR3 is TGTGCCAGCAGCTTAGGACTAGCGACCTACGAGCAGTACTTC.

There are many counts of this clonotype. The chain has TRBV12-3 or TRBV12-4 and TRBJ2-1, with 9 bases fitting TRBD2. This CDR3 region has 14 residues. V trimming: 6 bases; J trimming: 10 bases; junction bases outside the gene matches: 10. The CDR3 DNA follows: TGTGCCAGCAGCATGACTAGCGGCGTAATGGAGCAGTTCTTC. This gives the protein CASSMTSGVMEQFF.